The clone carrying this T cell receptor (beta chain) was counted a few times. Its antigen remains unidentified. At one end, the junction sequence differs from germline, possibly due to a read error. cDNA libraries for TCR beta contained unique molecular identifiers. MiXCR was run by TCRdb on the PCR reads, yielding one entry per CDR3 protein. The sample lists hundreds of thousands of distinct CDR3 sequences, approximately 30% occurring once. The CDR3 consists of 10 residues. The V gene's germline CDR1 is DFQATT and CDR2 SNEGSKA (reference sequence). This specimen belongs to a study of post-analysis software for immune sequencing data. Overall study results and limits: The five TRBV segments detected at higher frequency in patients than in controls included TRBV5-6, TRBV5-1 and TRBV20-1.

The chain couples TRBV20-1 to TRBJ1-2; D is uncertain. The source material was blood. The TCR was taken from a girl aged 10 to 17 with multiple sclerosis. CDR3 sequence: CSVRDNGYTF. As DNA, the CDR3 is TGCAGTGTTAGAGATAATGGCTACACCTTC.